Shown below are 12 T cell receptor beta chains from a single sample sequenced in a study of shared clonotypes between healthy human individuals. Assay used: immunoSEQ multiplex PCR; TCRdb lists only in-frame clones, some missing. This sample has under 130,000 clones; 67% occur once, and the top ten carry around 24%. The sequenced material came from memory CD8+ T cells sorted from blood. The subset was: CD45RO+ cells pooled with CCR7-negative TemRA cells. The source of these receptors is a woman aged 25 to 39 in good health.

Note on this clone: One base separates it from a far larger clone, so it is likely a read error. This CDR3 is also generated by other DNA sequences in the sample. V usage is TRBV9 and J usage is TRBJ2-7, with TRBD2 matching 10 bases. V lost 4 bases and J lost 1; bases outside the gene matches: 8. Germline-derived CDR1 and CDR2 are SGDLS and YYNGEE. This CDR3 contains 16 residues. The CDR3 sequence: CASSQGLAVSSYEQYF. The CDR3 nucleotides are TGTGCCAGCAGCCAAGGACTAGCGGTTTCATCCTACGAGCAGTACTTC. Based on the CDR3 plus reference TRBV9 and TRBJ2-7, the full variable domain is DSGVTQTPKHLITATGQRVTLRCSPRSGDLSVYWYQQSLDQGLQFLIQYYNGEERAKGNILERFSAQQFPDLHSELNLSSLELGDSALYFCASSQGLAVSSYEQYFGPGTRLTVT.

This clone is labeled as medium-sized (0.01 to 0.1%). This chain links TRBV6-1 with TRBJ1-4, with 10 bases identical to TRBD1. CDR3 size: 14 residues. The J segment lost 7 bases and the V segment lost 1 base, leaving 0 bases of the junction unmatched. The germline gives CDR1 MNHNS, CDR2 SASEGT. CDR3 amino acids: CASSEGTGGEKLFF. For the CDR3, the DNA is TGTGCCAGCAGTGAAGGGACAGGGGGTGAAAAACTGTTTTTT.

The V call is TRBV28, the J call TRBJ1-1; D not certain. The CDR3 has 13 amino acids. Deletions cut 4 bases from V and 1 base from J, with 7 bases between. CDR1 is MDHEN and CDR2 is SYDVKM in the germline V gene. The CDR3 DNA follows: TGTGCCAGCAGTTCCCCGTGGAACACTGAAGCTTTCTTT. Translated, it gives CASSSPWNTEAFF. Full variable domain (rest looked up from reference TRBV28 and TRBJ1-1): DVKVTQSSRYLVKRTGEKVFLECVQDMDHENMFWYRQDPGLGLRLIYFSYDVKMKEKGDIPEGYSVSREKKERFSLILESASTNQTSMYLCASSSPWNTEAFFGQGTRLTVV.

The DNA for the CDR3 is TGTGCCAGCAGGGGGAGGGACACCGGGGAGCTGTTTTTT. Protein sequence: CASRGRDTGELFF. V is TRBV6-5 and J is TRBJ2-2; 7 bases are shared with TRBD2. The CDR3 is made up of 13 amino acids. The trim removed 6 bases at V and 3 bases at J, leaving 1 base unmatched. Germline loops: CDR1 MNHEY, CDR2 SVGAGI.

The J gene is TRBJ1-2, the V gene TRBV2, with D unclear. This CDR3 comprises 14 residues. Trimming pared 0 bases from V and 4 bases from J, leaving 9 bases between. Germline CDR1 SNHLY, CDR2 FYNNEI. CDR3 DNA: TGTGCCAGCAGTGAAGCCACGGCAGCCTATGGCTACACCTTC. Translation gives CASSEATAAYGYTF.

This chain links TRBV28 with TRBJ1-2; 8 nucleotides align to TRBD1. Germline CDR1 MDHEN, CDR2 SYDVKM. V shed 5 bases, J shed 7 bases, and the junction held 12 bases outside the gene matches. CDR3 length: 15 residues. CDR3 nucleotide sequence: TGTGCCAGCAGTAACGGACAGGGCTCAAGCGGTGGCTACACCTTC. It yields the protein CASSNGQGSSGGYTF.

In DNA, the CDR3 is TGTGCCACCACATCGGCAGCCTCCATGAACACTGAAGCTTTCTTT. This sequence encodes CATTSAASMNTEAFF. The gene calls are TRBV19 and TRBJ1-1, with unresolved D. V was pared by 10 bases and J by 0 bases, with 18 bases between. The CDR3 has 15 residues. Germline CDR1 and CDR2: LNHDA and SQIVND (reference sequence).

Here the CDR3 DNA reads TGTGCCAGTAGTCGTATAGTTTTGGGACTAGCGGGAGAGACCCAGTACTTC. Protein sequence: CASSRIVLGLAGETQYF. The chain is built from TRBV27 and TRBJ2-5; 12 bases line up with TRBD2. Trimming removed 9 bases from V and 4 bases from J; junction bases left unmatched: 15. Germline CDR1 reads MNHEY; CDR2 reads SMNVEV (reference sequence). CDR3 size: 17 residues.

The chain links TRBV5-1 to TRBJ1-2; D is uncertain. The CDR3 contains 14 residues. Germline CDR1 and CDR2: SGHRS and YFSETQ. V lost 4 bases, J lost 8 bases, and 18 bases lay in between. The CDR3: CASSLTLALEGYTF. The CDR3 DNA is TGCGCCAGCAGCCTCACCCTGGCTTTAGAGGGCTACACCTTC.

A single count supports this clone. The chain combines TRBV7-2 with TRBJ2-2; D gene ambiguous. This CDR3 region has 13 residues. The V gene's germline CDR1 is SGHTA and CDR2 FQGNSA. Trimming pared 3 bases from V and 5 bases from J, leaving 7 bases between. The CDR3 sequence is CASSLPRTGELFF. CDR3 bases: TGTGCCAGCAGCTTGCCCCGGACCGGGGAGCTGTTTTTT.

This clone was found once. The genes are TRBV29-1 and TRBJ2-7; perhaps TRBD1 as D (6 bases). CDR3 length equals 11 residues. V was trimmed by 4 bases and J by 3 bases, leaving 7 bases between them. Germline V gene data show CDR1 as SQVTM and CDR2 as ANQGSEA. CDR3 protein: CSVGTVYEQYF. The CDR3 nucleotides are TGCAGCGTTGGGACAGTCTACGAGCAGTACTTC.

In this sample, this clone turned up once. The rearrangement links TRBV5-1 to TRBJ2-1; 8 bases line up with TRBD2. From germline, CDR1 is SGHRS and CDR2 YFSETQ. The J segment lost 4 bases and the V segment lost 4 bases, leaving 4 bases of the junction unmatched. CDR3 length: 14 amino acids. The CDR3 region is CASSQAGAYNEQFF. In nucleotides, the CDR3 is TGCGCCAGCAGCCAAGCGGGAGCTTACAATGAGCAGTTCTTC.